The rows below give T cell receptor beta chains drawn from one sample of a study of T cells after yellow fever vaccination. Via MiXCR, TCRdb re-called the 5' RACE reads, giving one row per CDR3 protein. The sample gives a few hundred thousand distinct CDR3 sequences, around a sixth of which show up once; 17% is in the top ten. The material sequenced was PBMCs, taken less than 6 days after the first yellow fever vaccination. These receptor sequences come from a man aged 18-30 years who received the YFV17D yellow fever vaccine. Each CDR3 is given without its conserved first and last residue. D genes are given only for firm matches.

ASTNRSADTQY . TRBJ2-3 TRBV7-2
ASSLPGQASEAF TRBD1 TRBJ1-1 TRBV5-6
ASSVLAGGWNEQF TRBD2 TRBJ2-1 TRBV10-2
ASSFGTSGSFANTGELF TRBD2 TRBJ2-2 TRBV6-5
ATRRDRTTGELF TRBD1 TRBJ2-2 TRBV15
ASSVQGIANSPLH . TRBJ1-6 TRBV6-1
SASPAETQY . TRBJ2-5 TRBV20-1
ASRRTQAYNEQF . TRBJ2-1 TRBV28
ASSFLVATDRGENIQY TRBD1 TRBJ2-4 TRBV28
ASSPLGQGGGTEAF TRBD1 TRBJ1-1 TRBV18
ASSFELAGEQF TRBD2 TRBJ2-1 TRBV7-9
ATSDSQGYNEQF . TRBJ2-1 TRBV24-1
SARGPRESNQPQH . TRBJ1-5 TRBV20-1
ASSQGRYTGELF . TRBJ2-2 TRBV4-1
ASSGTFKMDSPLH . TRBJ1-6 TRBV2
ASSEGQLSTDTQY . TRBJ2-3 TRBV5-1
AWDAGYEQY . TRBJ2-7 TRBV30